One and the same sample provided the 16 T cell receptor beta chains below, sequenced in a study of vaccination effects on CD4 cells after COVID-19. Repertoires were generated with immunoSEQ multiplex PCR, while TCRdb's copy carries only in-frame clones and drops some. The sample lists about 28,000 clones; about 60% were seen once. These receptors have no identified antigens. Scientists isolated CD4+ T cells after a roughly 10-day culture period ended. The source material was CD4+ T cells from PBMCs cultured without peptide, sampled before COVID-19 vaccination. Receptors were obtained from a human donor who received a COVID-19 vaccine.

The V and J genes are TRBV2 and TRBJ2-7, with 9 bases that match TRBD1. Germline V gene lookup returns CDR1 SNHLY and CDR2 FYNNEI. This CDR3 region has 15 residues. V trimming: 5 bases; J trimming: 4 bases; junction bases outside the gene matches: 9. The CDR3 spells CASSTSGTGPYEQYF. The CDR3 nucleotides are TGTGCCAGCAGTACATCCGGGACAGGGCCTTACGAGCAGTACTTC.

The chain combines TRBV19 with TRBJ2-7, with TRBD1 identical over 8 bases. V shed 6 bases and J 0 bases; nucleotides not matched to a gene: 19. In germline, CDR1 is LNHDA, CDR2 SQIVND (reference sequence). This CDR3 contains 19 residues. As DNA, the CDR3 is TGTGCCAGTAGCTTACAGTATTCCGGTCGTGGGACAGGCTCCTACGAGCAGTACTTC. Protein: CASSLQYSGRGTGSYEQYF.

This rearrangement joins TRBV20-1 to TRBJ2-3; TRBD1 is a possible D gene (6 bases). The germline gives CDR1 DFQATT, CDR2 SNEGSKA (reference sequence). Trimming cost V 3 bases and J 2 bases, with 15 bases left between them. The CDR3 is 15 amino acids. CDR3 DNA sequence: TGCAGTGCTAGTAGGGGACACGATTACACAGATACGCAGTATTTT. As protein: CSASRGHDYTDTQYF.

This chain uses TRBV11-3 with TRBJ2-3, with 7 bases that match TRBD2. The CDR3 extends over 14 amino acids. Germline CDR1 SGHNT, CDR2 YENEEA. V lost 0 bases to trimming and J lost 10 bases; unmatched junction nucleotides: 7. CDR3 in DNA: TGTGCCAGCAGCTTAGAGTCCACTAGCGTCCCGCAGTATTTT. As protein: CASSLESTSVPQYF.

The chain uses TRBV18 and TRBJ1-1; possibly TRBD1 for D (6 bases). This CDR3 has 15 amino acids. With 3 bases removed from V and 0 bases from J, the gap between germline ends came to 11 bases. Germline V gives CDR1 KGHSH, CDR2 LQKENI. In nucleotides, the CDR3 is TGTGCCAGCTCACCTACCGGGACACTGAACACTGAAGCTTTCTTT. It encodes CASSPTGTLNTEAFF.

The genes are TRBV5-4 and TRBJ1-4; D remains unclear. The CDR3 spans 16 residues. CDR1 SGHNT and CDR2 YYREEE come from the germline V gene (reference sequence). The ends were cut back, 2 bases at V and 3 bases at J, with 14 bases in the middle. CDR3 loop: CASSFGRPAANEKLFF. The CDR3 nucleotides read TGTGCCAGCAGCTTTGGGCGGCCTGCAGCTAATGAAAAACTGTTTTTT.

V usage is TRBV29-1 and J usage is TRBJ2-5, with a weak D call TRBD2 (5 bases). Germline V lookup: CDR1 SQVTM, CDR2 ANQGSEA. The CDR3 contains 12 residues. V was clipped by 6 bases and J by 3 bases, with 11 bases between them. The DNA for the CDR3 is TGCAGCGTAACTAGTAGCGAAGAGACCCAGTACTTC. Translation: CSVTSSEETQYF.

The V gene is TRBV10-1, the J gene TRBJ1-2; perhaps TRBD1 as D (6 bases). V was cut by 3 bases and J by 8 bases, with 13 bases left in between. The CDR3 has 13 residues. Germline V gene data show CDR1 as WNHNN and CDR2 as SYGVQD (reference sequence). The CDR3 spells CASSDRGNRGYTF. In DNA, the CDR3 is TGCGCCAGCAGTGACAGGGGAAATAGAGGCTACACCTTC.

This clone came up a few times. The rearrangement uses TRBV19 and TRBJ1-5; tentative D call: TRBD1 (6 bases). In germline, CDR1 is LNHDA, CDR2 SQIVND (reference sequence). V dropped 6 bases and J dropped 2 bases, with 17 bases sitting between them. CDR3 length: 16 residues. The CDR3 here is CASSAPDSWGNQPQHF. In DNA form, the CDR3 reads TGTGCCAGTAGCGCCCCGGACAGCTGGGGCAATCAGCCCCAGCATTTT. Full variable domain (outside the CDR3, taken from reference TRBV19 and TRBJ1-5): DGGITQSPKYLFRKEGQNVTLSCEQNLNHDAMYWYRQDPGQGLRLIYYSQIVNDFQKGDIAEGYSVSREKKESFPLTVTSAQKNPTAFYLCASSAPDSWGNQPQHFGDGTRLSIL.

The table lists this clone with a few counts. In DNA form, the CDR3 reads TGTGCCAGCTCACCGAGGACTAGCGGGAGTGGGACCTACGAGCAGTACTTC. It specifies CASSPRTSGSGTYEQYF. This chain connects TRBV18 to TRBJ2-7; 13 positions agree with TRBD2. Germline V gene sequence: CDR1 KGHSH, CDR2 LQKENI. With V trimmed by 3 bases and J by 2 bases, 7 bases remained unmatched. There are 17 residues in the CDR3.

The genes are TRBV7-2 and TRBJ2-3, with TRBD2 matching over 10 bases. The trim removed 5 bases at V and 8 bases at J, leaving 10 bases unmatched. The CDR3 covers 15 residues. Germline V CDR1 and CDR2: SGHTA, FQGNSA. CDR3 loop: CASSSYSGRGGTQYF. The DNA of the CDR3 is TGTGCCAGCAGCAGTTACAGCGGGAGGGGGGGTACGCAGTATTTT. Drawing the rest from reference TRBV7-2 and TRBJ2-3, the complete variable domain is GAGVSQSPSNKVTEKGKDVELRCDPISGHTALYWYRQSLGQGLEFLIYFQGNSAPDKSGLPSDRFSAERTGGSVSTLTIQRTQQEDSAVYLCASSSYSGRGGTQYFGPGTRLTVL.

This clone was recorded a few times. The chain joins TRBV9 to TRBJ2-5; D call uncertain. The V end lost 0 bases, the J end lost 5 bases, and 11 bases lay between the germline ends. Per the germline V gene, CDR1 is SGDLS and CDR2 is YYNGEE. The CDR3 totals 14 residues. The CDR3 is CASSVGTVRETQYF. CDR3 nucleotides: TGTGCCAGCAGCGTAGGGACGGTTCGGGAGACCCAGTACTTC.

This clone was counted once. This rearrangement joins TRBV21-1 to TRBJ1-2. TRBV21-1 is tagged as a pseudogene. The CDR3 contains 16 residues. The CDR3 loop is CASSKEGCKGNYGYTF. CDR3 DNA sequence: TGTGCCAGCAGCAAAGAAGGTTGTAAGGGTAACTATGGCTACACCTTC.

This clone occurred a few times. The V gene is TRBV18, the J gene TRBJ2-5, with D unresolved. Germline V gene data show CDR1 as KGHSH and CDR2 as LQKENI. The CDR3 extends over 15 amino acids. Trimming cost V 3 bases and J 5 bases, with 16 bases left between them. CDR3 residues: CASSPRPPGRETQYF. Here the CDR3 DNA reads TGTGCCAGCTCACCCCGCCCCCCGGGCCGGGAGACCCAGTACTTC.

CDR3 DNA sequence: TGTGCCAGCAGTCCCCGACTAGCGGGGGGGCGAGTAGATACGCAGTATTTT. It codes for CASSPRLAGGRVDTQYF. The rearrangement uses TRBV6-6 and TRBJ2-3; 14 nucleotides match TRBD2. The CDR3 extends over 17 amino acids. Germline CDR1 and CDR2: MNHNY and SVGAGI (reference sequence). The V gene end was trimmed by 5 bases and the J gene end by 5 bases; junction bases not matched to a gene: 9.

This clone turned up a few times. V and J are TRBV19 and TRBJ2-4, with no clear D. Germline-derived CDR1 and CDR2 are LNHDA and SQIVND (reference sequence). CDR3 size: 14 residues. The V end was cut by 5 bases, the J end by 3 bases, with 11 bases between. CDR3 DNA sequence: TGTGCCAGTAGTTCCCTGCAGAGCAAAAACATTCAGTACTTC. The encoded protein is CASSSLQSKNIQYF.